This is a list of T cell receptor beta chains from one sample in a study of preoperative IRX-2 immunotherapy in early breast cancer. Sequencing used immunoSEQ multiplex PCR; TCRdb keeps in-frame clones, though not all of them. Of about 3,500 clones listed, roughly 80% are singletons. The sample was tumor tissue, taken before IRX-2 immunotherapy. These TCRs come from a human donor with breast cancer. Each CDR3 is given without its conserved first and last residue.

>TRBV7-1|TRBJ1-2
ASSSRREDGYT
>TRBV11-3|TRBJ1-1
ASSFSRDSTEAF
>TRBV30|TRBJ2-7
AWSRLSGLAGPYEQY
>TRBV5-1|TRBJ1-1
ASSLVGTPNTEAF
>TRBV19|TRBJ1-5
ASSLMWGNYQPQH
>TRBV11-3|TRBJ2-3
ASSYDPTGGTDTQY
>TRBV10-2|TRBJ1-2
ASSEPTGGANYGYT
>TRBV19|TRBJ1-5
ASTGQFYSNQPQH
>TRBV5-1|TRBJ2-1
ASSLAPAGGPNEQF
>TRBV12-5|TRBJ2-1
ASGEDRSYNEQF
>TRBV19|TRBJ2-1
ASSIELAAYNEQF
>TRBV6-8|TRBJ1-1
AIEPGLNTEAF
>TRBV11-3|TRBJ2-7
ASSLSPGTGLVAEQY
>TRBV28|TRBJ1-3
ASTPAGPGNTIY
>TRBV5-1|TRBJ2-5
ASSLPTGFQETQY
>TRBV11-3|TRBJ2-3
ASRRTDLSGRITDTQY
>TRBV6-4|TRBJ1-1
ASSYWDMNTEAF
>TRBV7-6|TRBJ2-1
ASSLDSLYNEQF
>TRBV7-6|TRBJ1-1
ASSSQGGDTEAF
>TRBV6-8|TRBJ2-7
ASSDEGGEYEQY
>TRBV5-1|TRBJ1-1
ASSKGFGNTEAF
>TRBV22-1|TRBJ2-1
ATSPGTSLENEQF
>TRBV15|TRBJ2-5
ATSRGTGGAETQY
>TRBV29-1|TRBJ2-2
SGGTAANTGELF
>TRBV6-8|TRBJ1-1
ASSYSTGTEAF
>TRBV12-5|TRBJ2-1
ASGPPRISSYNEQF
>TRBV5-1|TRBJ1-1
ASSPWGTDTEAF
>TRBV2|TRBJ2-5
ASSPLGGGAETQY
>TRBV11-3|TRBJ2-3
ASSLIQREGTDTQY
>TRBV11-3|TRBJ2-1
ASSKGLAAYNEQF
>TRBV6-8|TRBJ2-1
ASSYLLEGHNEQF
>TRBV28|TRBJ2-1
ATTRDSVEQF
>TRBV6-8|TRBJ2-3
ASSEGGSTDTQY
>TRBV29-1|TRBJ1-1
SVKQGADTEAF
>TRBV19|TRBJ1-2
ASSIDLPGPAAGGYT
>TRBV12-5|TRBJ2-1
ASRGREIYNEQF
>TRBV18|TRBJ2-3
ASSPGTGTYDTQY
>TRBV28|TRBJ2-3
ASSRPTDTQY
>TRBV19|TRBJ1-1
ASSPWQGIPEAF
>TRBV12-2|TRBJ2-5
ASLRSTGLGETQY
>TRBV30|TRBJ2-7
AWSGSSSGRQY
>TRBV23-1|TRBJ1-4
ASSLPKTGGLF
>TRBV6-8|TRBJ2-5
ASSTLGGETQY
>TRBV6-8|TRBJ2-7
ASSYSPDTSYEQY
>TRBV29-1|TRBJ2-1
SVEAAGNFFSYNEQF
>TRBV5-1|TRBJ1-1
ASSIAGDHTEAF
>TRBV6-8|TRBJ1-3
ASSSRFQGAPGNTIY
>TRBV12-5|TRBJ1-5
ASHPGDIIGNQPQH